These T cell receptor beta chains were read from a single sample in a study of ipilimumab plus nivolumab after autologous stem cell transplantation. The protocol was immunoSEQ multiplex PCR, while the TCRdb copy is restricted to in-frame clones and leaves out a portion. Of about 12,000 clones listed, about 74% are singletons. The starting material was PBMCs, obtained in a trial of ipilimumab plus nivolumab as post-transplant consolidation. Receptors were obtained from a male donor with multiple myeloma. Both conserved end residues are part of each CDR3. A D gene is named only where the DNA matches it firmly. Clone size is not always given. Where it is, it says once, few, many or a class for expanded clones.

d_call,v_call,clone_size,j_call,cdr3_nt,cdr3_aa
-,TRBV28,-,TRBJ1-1,TGTGCCAGCAGTCTCCCCGGGACAATCACTGAAGCTTTCTTT,CASSLPGTITEAFF
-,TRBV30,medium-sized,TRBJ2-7,TGTGCCTGGAGTGTAGGGGCCCGCTACGAGCAGTACTTC,CAWSVGARYEQYF
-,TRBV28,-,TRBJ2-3,TGTGCCAGCAGTTACCGGACAGCAAGCACAGATACGCAGTATTTT,CASSYRTASTDTQYF
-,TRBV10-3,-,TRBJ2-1,TGTGCCATCAGTGAGTTTGAAGTTGGTACTGAGCAGTTCTTC,CAISEFEVGTEQFF
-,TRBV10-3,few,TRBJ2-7,TGTGCCATCAGTGAGTCAAGAGGGAACTCCTACGAGCAGTACTTC,CAISESRGNSYEQYF
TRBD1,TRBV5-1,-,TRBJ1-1,TGCGCCAGCAGCTCCGGGGGACAGGGGGGATCGAACACTGAAGCTTTCTTT,CASSSGGQGGSNTEAFF
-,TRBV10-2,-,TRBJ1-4,TGCGCCAGCAGTGACCCGGCGGGGGGCGGACTGTTTTTT,CASSDPAGGGLFF
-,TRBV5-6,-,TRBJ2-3,TGTGCCAGCAGCTTGCTCTTGCAGGGCACAGATACGCAGTATTTT,CASSLLLQGTDTQYF
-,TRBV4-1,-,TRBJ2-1,TGCGCCAGCAGCCAAGTTGAGAGACTAGGTCCGTTCTTC,CASSQVERLGPFF
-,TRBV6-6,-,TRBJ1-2,TGTGCCAGCAGTTACGGAGGCAGCACTAACTATGGCTACACCTTC,CASSYGGSTNYGYTF
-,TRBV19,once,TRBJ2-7,TGTGCCAGTAGTAGCTTACAGGGAGACGAGCAGTACTTC,CASSSLQGDEQYF
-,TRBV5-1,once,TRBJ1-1,TGCGCCAGCAGCTTTATTGGAGGGGGGAGAGATACTGAAGCTTTCTTT,CASSFIGGGRDTEAFF
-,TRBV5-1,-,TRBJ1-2,TGCGCCAGCAGGCCGACAGGAAACTATGGCTACACCTTC,CASRPTGNYGYTF
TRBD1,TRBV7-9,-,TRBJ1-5,TGTGCCAGCAGCCGGGACAGAGACAATCAGCCCCAGCATTTT,CASSRDRDNQPQHF
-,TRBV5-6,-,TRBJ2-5,TGTGCCAGCAGCTTGGGGGCAGAGACCCAGTACTTC,CASSLGAETQYF
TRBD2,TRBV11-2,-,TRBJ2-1,TGTGCCAGCAGCTTAGTTAGCGGGGGATACAATGAGCAGTTCTTC,CASSLVSGGYNEQFF
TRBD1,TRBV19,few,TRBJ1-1,TGTGCCAGTTGGCCTAGGACAGGAGGGATTGTCACTGAAGCTTTCTTT,CASWPRTGGIVTEAFF
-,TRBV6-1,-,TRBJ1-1,TGTGCCAGCAGAGACCAGTTTGAAGCTTTCTTT,CASRDQFEAFF
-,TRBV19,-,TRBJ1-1,TGTGCCAGTAGTATGACAGTAAACACTGAAGCTTTCTTT,CASSMTVNTEAFF
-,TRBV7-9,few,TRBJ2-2,TGTGCCAGCGCAGTGGGGGAGCTGTTTTTT,CASAVGELFF
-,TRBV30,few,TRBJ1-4,TGTGCCTGGAATGCGGACCCCGCGGATGAAAAACTGTTTTTT,CAWNADPADEKLFF
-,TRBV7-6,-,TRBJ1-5,TGTGCCAGCAGCCGTAAGTTGGGGCAGCCCCAGCATTTT,CASSRKLGQPQHF
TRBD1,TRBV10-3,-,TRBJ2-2,TGTGCCATCAGTGGACAGGGGGCCGTCACCGGGGAGCTGTTTTTT,CAISGQGAVTGELFF
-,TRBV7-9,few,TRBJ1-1,TGTGCCAGCAGCTTAGTACAGGGCGGCACTGAAGCTTTCTTT,CASSLVQGGTEAFF
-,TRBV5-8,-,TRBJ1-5,TGTGCCAGCAGCCCGACTTGGGGGGCAAGCAATCAGCCCCAGCATTTT,CASSPTWGASNQPQHF
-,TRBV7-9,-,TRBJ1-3,TGTGCCAGCAGCCCCTCTGGAAACACCATATATTTT,CASSPSGNTIYF
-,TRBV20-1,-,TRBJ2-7,TGCAGTGCCCCCCAATCCTACGAGCAGTACTTC,CSAPQSYEQYF
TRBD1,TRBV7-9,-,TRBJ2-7,TGTGCCAGCAGCTCGGGACAGATGGAGCAGTACTTC,CASSSGQMEQYF
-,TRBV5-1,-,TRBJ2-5,TGCGCCAGCAGCGCCGGGACTCAGCAAGAGACCCAGTACTTC,CASSAGTQQETQYF
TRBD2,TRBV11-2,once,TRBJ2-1,TGTGCCAGCAGCTTACATGCTGGACTAGCCTATAACAATGAGCAGTTCTTC,CASSLHAGLAYNNEQFF
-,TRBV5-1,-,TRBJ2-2,TGCGCCAGCAGCCTGGGGACCACCGGGGAGCTGTTTTTT,CASSLGTTGELFF
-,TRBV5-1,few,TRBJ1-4,TGCGCCAGCAGCACGGGACTCCTCCTCGGTGAAAAACTGTTTTTT,CASSTGLLLGEKLFF
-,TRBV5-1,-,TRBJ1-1,TGCGCCAGCAGCAGGGATAGCACTGAAGCTTTCTTT,CASSRDSTEAFF